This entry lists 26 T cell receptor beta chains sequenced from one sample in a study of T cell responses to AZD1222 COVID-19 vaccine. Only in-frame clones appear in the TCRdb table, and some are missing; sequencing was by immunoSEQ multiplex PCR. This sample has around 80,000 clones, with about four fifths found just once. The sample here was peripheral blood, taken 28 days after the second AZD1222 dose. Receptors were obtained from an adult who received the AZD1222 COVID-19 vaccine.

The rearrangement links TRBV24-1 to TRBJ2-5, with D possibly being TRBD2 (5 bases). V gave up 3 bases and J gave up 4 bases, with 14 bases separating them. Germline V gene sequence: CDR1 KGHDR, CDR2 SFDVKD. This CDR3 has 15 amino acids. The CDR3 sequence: CATSDVVGKRETQYF. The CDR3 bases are TGTGCCACCAGTGATGTCGTCGGGAAGAGAGAGACCCAGTACTTC.

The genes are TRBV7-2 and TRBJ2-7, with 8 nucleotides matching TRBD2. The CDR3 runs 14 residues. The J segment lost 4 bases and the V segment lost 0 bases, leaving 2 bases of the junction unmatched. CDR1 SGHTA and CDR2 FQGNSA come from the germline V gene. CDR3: CASSLAGGRYEQYF. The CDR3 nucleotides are TGTGCCAGCAGCTTAGCGGGCGGGAGGTACGAGCAGTACTTC.

CDR3 region: CASSQRESYNEQFF. The CDR3 DNA is TGTGCCAGCAGCCAGCGGGAGTCTTACAATGAGCAGTTCTTC. The J gene is TRBJ2-1, the V gene TRBV4-2; 7 positions agree with TRBD2. The CDR3 spans 14 residues. The germline CDR1 and CDR2 sequences are LGHNA and YNFKEQ. V was pared by 3 bases and J by 4 bases, with 3 bases of the junction left unmatched.

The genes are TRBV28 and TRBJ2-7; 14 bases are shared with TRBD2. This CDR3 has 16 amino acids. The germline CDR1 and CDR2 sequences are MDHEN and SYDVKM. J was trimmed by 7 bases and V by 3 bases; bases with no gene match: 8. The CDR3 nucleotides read TGTGCCAGCAGTTTGGGGGGACTAGCGGGAGTGGGTGAGCAGTACTTC. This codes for CASSLGGLAGVGEQYF.

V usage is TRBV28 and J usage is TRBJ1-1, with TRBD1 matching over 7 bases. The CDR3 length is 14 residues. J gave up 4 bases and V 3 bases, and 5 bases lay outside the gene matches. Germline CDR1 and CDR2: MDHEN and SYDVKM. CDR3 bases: TGTGCCAGCAGTTTGGGCCAGGGGGTCACTGAAGCTTTCTTT. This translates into CASSLGQGVTEAFF.

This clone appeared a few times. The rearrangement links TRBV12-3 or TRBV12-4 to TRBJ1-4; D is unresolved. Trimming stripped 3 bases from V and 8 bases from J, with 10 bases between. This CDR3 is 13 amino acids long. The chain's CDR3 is CASSFRMGEKLFF. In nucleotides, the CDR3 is TGTGCCAGCAGTTTTCGTATGGGGGAAAAACTGTTTTTT.

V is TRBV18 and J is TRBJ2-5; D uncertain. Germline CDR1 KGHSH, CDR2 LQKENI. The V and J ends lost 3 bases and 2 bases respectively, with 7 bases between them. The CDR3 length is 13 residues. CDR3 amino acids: CASSPGLQETQYF. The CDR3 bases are TGTGCCAGCTCACCCGGTTTGCAAGAGACCCAGTACTTC.

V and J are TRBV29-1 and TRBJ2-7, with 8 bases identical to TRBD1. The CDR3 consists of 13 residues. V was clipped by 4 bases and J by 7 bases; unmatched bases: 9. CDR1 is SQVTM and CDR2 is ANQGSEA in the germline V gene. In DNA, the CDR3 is TGCAGCGTTGCCGGGACAGGTTATTGGGAGCAGTACTTC. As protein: CSVAGTGYWEQYF.

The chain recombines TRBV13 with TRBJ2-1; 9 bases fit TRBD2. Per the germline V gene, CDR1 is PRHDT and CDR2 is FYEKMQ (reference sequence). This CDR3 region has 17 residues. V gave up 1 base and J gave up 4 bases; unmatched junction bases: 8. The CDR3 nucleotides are TGTGCCAGCAGCTTAGTCCGAAAGACTAGCGGATACAATGAGCAGTTCTTC. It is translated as CASSLVRKTSGYNEQFF.

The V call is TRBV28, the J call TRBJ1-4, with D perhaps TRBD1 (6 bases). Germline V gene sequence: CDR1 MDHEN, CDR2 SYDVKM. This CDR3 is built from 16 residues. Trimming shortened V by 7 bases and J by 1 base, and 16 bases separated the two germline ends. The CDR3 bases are TGTGCCAGCACGGGGGGCCTAGGGGGAACTAATGAAAAACTGTTTTTT. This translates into CASTGGLGGTNEKLFF.

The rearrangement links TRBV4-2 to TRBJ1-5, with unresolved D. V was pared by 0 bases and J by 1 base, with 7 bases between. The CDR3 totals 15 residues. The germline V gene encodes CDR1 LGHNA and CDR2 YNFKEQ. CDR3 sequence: CASSQDPRSNQPQHF. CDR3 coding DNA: TGTGCCAGCAGCCAAGATCCGAGGAGCAATCAGCCCCAGCATTTT.

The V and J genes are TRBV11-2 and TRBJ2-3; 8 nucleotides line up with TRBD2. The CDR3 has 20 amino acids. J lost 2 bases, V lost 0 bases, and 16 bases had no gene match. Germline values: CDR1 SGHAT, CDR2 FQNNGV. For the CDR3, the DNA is TGTGCCAGCAGCTTAGATGATACTCTGGGGGTAGCGGGGACCACAGATACGCAGTATTTT. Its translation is CASSLDDTLGVAGTTDTQYF.

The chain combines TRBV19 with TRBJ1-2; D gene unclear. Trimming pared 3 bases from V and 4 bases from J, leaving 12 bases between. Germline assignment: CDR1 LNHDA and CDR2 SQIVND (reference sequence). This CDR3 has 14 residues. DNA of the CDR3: TGTGCCAGTAGTATTAGGGATTCAAGCTATGGCTACACCTTC. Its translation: CASSIRDSSYGYTF. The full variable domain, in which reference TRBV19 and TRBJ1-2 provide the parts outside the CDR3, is DGGITQSPKYLFRKEGQNVTLSCEQNLNHDAMYWYRQDPGQGLRLIYYSQIVNDFQKGDIAEGYSVSREKKESFPLTVTSAQKNPTAFYLCASSIRDSSYGYTFGSGTRLTVV.

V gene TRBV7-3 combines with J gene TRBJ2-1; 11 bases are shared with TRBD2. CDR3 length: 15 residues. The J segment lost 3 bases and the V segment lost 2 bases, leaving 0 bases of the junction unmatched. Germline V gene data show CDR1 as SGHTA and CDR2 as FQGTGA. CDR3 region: CASSLGTSGYNEQFF. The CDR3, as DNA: TGTGCCAGCAGCTTAGGGACTAGCGGCTACAATGAGCAGTTCTTC. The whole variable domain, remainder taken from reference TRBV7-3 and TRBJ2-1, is GAGVSQTPSNKVTEKGKYVELRCDPISGHTALYWYRQSLGQGPEFLIYFQGTGAADDSGLPNDRFFAVRPEGSVSTLKIQRTERGDSAVYLCASSLGTSGYNEQFFGPGTRLTVL.

The CDR3 DNA reads TGTGCCAGCAGCTTGTTTAGTGCAGGGGGCGGCTACACCTTC. Protein sequence: CASSLFSAGGGYTF. This chain links TRBV5-6 with TRBJ1-2; 8 bases are shared with TRBD1. The CDR3 totals 14 residues. Germline V gives CDR1 SGHDT, CDR2 YYEEEE. Losses at the gene ends were 1 base for V and 8 bases for J; bases not matched to a gene: 7.

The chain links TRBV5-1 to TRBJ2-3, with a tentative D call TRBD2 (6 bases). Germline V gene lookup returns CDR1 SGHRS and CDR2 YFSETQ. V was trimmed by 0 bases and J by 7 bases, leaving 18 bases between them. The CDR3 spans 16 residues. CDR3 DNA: TGCGCCAGCAGCTTGGTATTAGGGACTGGGGGTCATACGCAGTATTTT. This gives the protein CASSLVLGTGGHTQYF.

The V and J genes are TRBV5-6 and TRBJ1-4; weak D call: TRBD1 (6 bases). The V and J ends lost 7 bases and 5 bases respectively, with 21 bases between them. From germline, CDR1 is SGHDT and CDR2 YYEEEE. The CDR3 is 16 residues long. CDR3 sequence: CASAGGPGRGNEKLFF. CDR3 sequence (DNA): TGTGCCAGCGCTGGGGGTCCTGGTAGGGGGAATGAAAAACTGTTTTTT.

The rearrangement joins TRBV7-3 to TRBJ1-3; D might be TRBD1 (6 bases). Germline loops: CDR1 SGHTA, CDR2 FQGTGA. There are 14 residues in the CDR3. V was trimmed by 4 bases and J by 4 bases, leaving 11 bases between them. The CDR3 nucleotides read TGTGCCAGCAGCTCCACAGGGCCAGGAAACACCATATATTTT. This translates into CASSSTGPGNTIYF. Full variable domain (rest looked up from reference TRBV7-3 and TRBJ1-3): GAGVSQTPSNKVTEKGKYVELRCDPISGHTALYWYRQSLGQGPEFLIYFQGTGAADDSGLPNDRFFAVRPEGSVSTLKIQRTERGDSAVYLCASSSTGPGNTIYFGEGSWLTVV.

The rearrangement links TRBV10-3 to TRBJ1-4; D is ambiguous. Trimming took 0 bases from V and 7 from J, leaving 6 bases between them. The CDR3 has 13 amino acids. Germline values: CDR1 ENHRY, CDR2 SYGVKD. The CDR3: CAISESRGEKLFF. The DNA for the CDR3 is TGTGCCATCAGTGAGTCGCGGGGTGAAAAACTGTTTTTT.

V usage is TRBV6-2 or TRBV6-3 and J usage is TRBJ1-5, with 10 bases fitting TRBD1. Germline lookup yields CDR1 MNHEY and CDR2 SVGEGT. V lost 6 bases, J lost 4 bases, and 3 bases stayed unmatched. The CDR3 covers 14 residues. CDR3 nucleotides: TGTGCCAGCAGCCCGGACAGGGGGAATCAGCCCCAGCATTTT. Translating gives CASSPDRGNQPQHF.

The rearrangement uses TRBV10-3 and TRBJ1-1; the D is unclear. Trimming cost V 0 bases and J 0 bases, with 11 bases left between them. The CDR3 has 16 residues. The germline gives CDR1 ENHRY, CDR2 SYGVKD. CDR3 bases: TGTGCCATCAGTGAGTCTCAGACGGGAGTGAACACTGAAGCTTTCTTT. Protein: CAISESQTGVNTEAFF.

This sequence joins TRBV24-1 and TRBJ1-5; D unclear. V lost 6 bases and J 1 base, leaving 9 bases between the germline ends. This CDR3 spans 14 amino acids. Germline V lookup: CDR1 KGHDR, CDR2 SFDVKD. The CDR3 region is CATSRVGSNQPQHF. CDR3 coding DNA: TGTGCCACCAGTAGGGTCGGGAGCAATCAGCCCCAGCATTTT.

CDR3 protein: CASRLGENTEAFF. The CDR3 DNA sequence: TGTGCCAGCAGGTTGGGAGAGAACACTGAAGCTTTCTTT. The chain couples TRBV7-2 to TRBJ1-1, with D hard to call. There are 13 residues in the CDR3. The germline V gene encodes CDR1 SGHTA and CDR2 FQGNSA. V lost 6 bases to trimming and J lost 1 base, with 9 bases between them.

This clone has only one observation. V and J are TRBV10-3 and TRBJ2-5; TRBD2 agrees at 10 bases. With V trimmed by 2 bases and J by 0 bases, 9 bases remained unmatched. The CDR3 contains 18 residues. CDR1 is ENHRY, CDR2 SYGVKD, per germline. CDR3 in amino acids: CAISEILAGDPYQETQYF. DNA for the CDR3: TGTGCCATCAGTGAGATTCTAGCGGGAGACCCGTACCAAGAGACCCAGTACTTC.

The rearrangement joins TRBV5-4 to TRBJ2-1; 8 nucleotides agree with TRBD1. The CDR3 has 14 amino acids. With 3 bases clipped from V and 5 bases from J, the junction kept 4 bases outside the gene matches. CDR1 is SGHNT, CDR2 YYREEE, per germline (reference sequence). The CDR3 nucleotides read TGTGCCAGCAGCTCGGGACAGGTAGACAATGAGCAGTTCTTC. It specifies CASSSGQVDNEQFF. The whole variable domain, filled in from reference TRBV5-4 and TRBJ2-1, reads ETGVTQSPTHLIKTRGQQVTLRCSSQSGHNTVSWYQQALGQGPQFIFQYYREEENGRGNFPPRFSGLQFPNYSSELNVNALELDDSALYLCASSSGQVDNEQFFGPGTRLTVL.

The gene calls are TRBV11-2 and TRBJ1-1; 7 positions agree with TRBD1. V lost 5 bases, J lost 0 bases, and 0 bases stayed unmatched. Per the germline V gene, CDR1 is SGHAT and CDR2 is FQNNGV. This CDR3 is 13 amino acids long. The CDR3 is CASSTGVNTEAFF. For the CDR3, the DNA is TGTGCCAGCAGCACAGGGGTGAACACTGAAGCTTTCTTT.